This TCR beta chain was found in a study of vaccination effects on CD4 cells after COVID-19. Before sequencing took place, the ViraFEST assay used viral peptide pools to expand antigen-specific CD4+ T cells. The authors isolated CD4+ T cells after around nine days of culture. Between March and December 2020, the person had a SARS-CoV-2 infection that PCR confirmed. TCRdb keeps only in-frame clones here, not all; method: immunoSEQ multiplex PCR. This table holds 55,000 to 90,000 clones, over 60% found once. About this clone: Its antigen is not identified.

The CDR3 covers 16 residues. In germline, CDR1 is GTSNPN, CDR2 SVGIG (reference sequence). V lost 2 bases, J lost 2 bases, and 15 bases lay in between. Source: CD4+ T cells from PBMCs cultured with HIV peptides, taken before COVID-19 vaccination. The subset: HIV-1 Nef peptide pool negative control/reference culture. The sequence came from a human donor who had a prior SARS-CoV-2 infection. This chain joins TRBV30 and TRBJ1-4; tentatively, D is TRBD1 (5 bases). CDR3 protein: CAWSKSRVRTNEKLFF. CDR3 DNA: TGTGCCTGGAGTAAATCCAGGGTTCGTACTAATGAAAAACTGTTTTTT.